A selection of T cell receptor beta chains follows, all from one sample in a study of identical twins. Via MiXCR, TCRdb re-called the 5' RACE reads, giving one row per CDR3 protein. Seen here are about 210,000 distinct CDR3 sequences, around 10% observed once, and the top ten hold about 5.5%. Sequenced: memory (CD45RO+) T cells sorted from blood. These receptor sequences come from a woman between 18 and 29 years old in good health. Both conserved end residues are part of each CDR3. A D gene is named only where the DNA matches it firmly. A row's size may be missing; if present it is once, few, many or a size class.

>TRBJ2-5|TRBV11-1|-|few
CASSFVAGGEETQYF
TGTGCCAGCAGCTTTGTCGCGGGCGGTGAGGAGACCCAGTACTTC
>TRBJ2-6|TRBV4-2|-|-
CASSQDRGAVGSGANVLTF
TGTGCCAGCAGCCAAGATCGAGGGGCTGTGGGGTCCGGGGCCAACGTCCTGACTTTC
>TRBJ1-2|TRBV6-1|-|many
CASSEVGYGYTF
TGTGCTTCATCCGAGGTTGGCTATGGCTACACCTTC
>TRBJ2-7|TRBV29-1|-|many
CSVGTSSYEQYF
TGCAGCGTTGGGACCAGCTCCTACGAGCAGTACTTC
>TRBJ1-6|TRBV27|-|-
CASSLEGIHSPLHF
TGTGCCAGCAGTTTGGAGGGGATTCATTCACCCCTCCACTTT
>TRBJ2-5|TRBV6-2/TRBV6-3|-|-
CASSYSETQYF
TGTGCCAGCAGTTATTCCGAGACCCAGTACTTC
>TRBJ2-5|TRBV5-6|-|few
CASSPILASLQETQYF
TGTGCCAGCAGCCCAATCCTCGCCAGCCTACAAGAGACCCAGTACTTC
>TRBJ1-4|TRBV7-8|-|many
CASSLDWGNEKLFF
TGTGCCAGCAGCTTAGATTGGGGGAATGAAAAACTGTTTTTT
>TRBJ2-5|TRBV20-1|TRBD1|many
CSATRDREETQYF
TGCAGTGCTACCCGGGACAGGGAAGAGACCCAGTACTTC
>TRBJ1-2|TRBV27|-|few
CASSLDPLPGAYGYTF
TGTGCCAGCAGTTTAGACCCCCTCCCAGGCGCCTATGGCTACACCTTC
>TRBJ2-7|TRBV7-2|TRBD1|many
CASSRGQASYEQYF
TGTGCCAGCAGCCGCGGACAGGCCTCCTACGAGCAGTACTTC
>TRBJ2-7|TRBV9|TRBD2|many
CASSGRRLASAYEQYF
TGTGCCAGCAGCGGACGAAGACTAGCCTCAGCCTACGAGCAGTACTTC
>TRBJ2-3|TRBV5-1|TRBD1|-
CASSPWTGVSTDTQYF
TGCGCCAGCAGCCCCTGGACAGGGGTCAGCACAGATACGCAGTATTTT
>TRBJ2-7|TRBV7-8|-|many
CASSSADSYEQYF
TGTGCCAGCAGCTCCGCAGACTCCTACGAGCAGTACTTC
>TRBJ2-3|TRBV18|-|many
CASSPFGSPTDTQYF
TGTGCCAGCTCACCTTTCGGGAGCCCCACAGATACGCAGTATTTT
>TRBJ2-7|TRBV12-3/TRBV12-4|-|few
CASAVGGAEQYF
TGTGCCAGCGCGGTAGGCGGGGCGGAGCAGTACTTC
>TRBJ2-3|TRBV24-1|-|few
CATSDPSGGGDTQYF
TGTGCCACCAGTGACCCGTCCGGGGGAGGAGATACGCAGTATTTT
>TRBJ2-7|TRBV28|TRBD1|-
CASRRQGLGDEQYF
TGTGCCAGCAGGAGACAGGGGCTCGGGGACGAGCAGTACTTC
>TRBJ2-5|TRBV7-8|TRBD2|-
CASSLDWAGGPKTQYF
TGTGCCAGCAGCTTAGACTGGGCGGGGGGGCCAAAGACCCAGTACTTC
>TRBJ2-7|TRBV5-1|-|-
CASSPEPYEQYF
TGCGCCAGCAGCCCTGAACCCTACGAGCAGTACTTC
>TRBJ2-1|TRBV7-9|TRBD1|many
CASSSGQGPYNEQFF
TGTGCCAGCAGCTCCGGACAGGGTCCGTACAATGAGCAGTTCTTC
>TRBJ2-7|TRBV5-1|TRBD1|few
CASSGDRVYEQYF
TGCGCCAGCAGCGGGGACAGGGTATACGAGCAGTACTTC
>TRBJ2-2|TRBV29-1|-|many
CSVGGETRNTGELFF
TGCAGCGTTGGCGGTGAGACAAGGAACACCGGGGAGCTGTTTTTT
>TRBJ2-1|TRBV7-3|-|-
CASSLVLGRIGEQFF
TGTGCCAGCAGCTTAGTCTTGGGGCGAATAGGGGAGCAGTTCTTC
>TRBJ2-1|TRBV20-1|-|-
CSPWPDQPMGF
TGCAGCCCCTGGCCGGACCAACCGATGGGTTTC
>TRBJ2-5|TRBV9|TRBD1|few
CASGLTWAGGWETQYF
TGTGCCAGCGGCCTTACTTGGGCAGGGGGCTGGGAGACCCAGTACTTC
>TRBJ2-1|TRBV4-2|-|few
CASSQDSEYEQFF
TGTGCCAGCAGCCAAGATTCCGAGTATGAGCAGTTCTTC
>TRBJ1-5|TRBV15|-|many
CATSRDALAVVNQPQHF
TGTGCCACCAGCAGAGATGCATTGGCAGTGGTAAATCAGCCCCAGCATTTT
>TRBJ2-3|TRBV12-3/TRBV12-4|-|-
CASSRRTVTSTDTQYF
TGTGCCAGCAGTCGAAGGACAGTTACTAGCACAGATACGCAGTATTTT
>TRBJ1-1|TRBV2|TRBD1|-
CASTLDRDTEAFF
TGTGCCAGCACTTTGGACAGGGACACTGAAGCTTTCTTT
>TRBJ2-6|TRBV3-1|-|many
CASSPSRGISGANVLTF
TGTGCCAGCAGCCCCTCCAGGGGTATCTCTGGGGCCAACGTCCTGACTTTC
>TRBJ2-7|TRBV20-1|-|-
CSARGLQFYEQYF
TGCAGTGCTAGAGGTCTGCAATTCTACGAGCAGTACTTC
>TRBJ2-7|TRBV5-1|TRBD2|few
CASSSGGGQLEQYF
TGCGCCAGCAGCTCCGGGGGGGGCCAATTAGAGCAGTACTTC
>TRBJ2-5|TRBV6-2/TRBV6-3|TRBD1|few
CASTQGAAQYF
TGTGCCAGCACTCAGGGGGCGGCCCAGTACTTC
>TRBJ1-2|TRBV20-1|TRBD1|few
CSAKSGGHGYTF
TGCAGTGCTAAGTCAGGGGGACATGGCTACACCTTC
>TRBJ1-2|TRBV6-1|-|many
CASSGPGQYGYTF
TGTGCCAGCAGCGGACCCGGACAGTACGGCTACACCTTC
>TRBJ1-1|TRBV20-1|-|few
CSASYGLNTEAFF
TGCAGTGCTAGCTATGGTCTGAACACTGAAGCTTTCTTT
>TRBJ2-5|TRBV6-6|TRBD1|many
CASGRDRGETQYF
TGTGCCAGCGGGCGGGACAGGGGAGAGACCCAGTACTTC
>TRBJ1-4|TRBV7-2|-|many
CASSPNSLGVNEKLFF
TGTGCCAGCAGCCCAAATTCCCTAGGAGTTAATGAAAAACTGTTTTTT